These 21 T cell receptor beta chains were sequenced from one sample in a study of T cell repertoires in cytomegalovirus infection (dated by TCRdb to the late 2010s). The sequencing machine was an Illumina HiSeq 1500. TCRdb reanalyzed the raw reads on its own, using fastp at Q25 for trimming and MiXCR for clone calling, and kept in-frame beta chains. Identical CDR3 proteins give one entry, which carries the most common genes and DNA. A total of 350,000 to 500,000 distinct CDR3 sequences appear in this sample, approximately 32% of them only once. The biggest ten clones account for roughly 13% of the sample. The sample comprised PBMCs. These receptors were obtained from a human donor in good health (CMV status not recorded). Some clones in this sample may be carry-over from other donors' samples.

This sequence joins TRBV11-1 and TRBJ2-1, with 10 bases aligning to TRBD2. The CDR3 is made up of 20 amino acids. Looked up from germline, CDR1 is SGHAT and CDR2 is FQDESV (reference sequence). V gave up 3 bases and J gave up 4 bases; unmatched junction bases: 18. CDR3 in DNA: TGTGCCAGCAGCTTTTGGCCCGGGGGTAGCGGGGGGATTGGTTACAATGAGCAGTTCTTC. Translation gives CASSFWPGGSGGIGYNEQFF.

This clonotype was picked up a small number of times. The chain recombines TRBV7-9 with TRBJ1-1; 7 bases line up with TRBD1. Trimming cost V 4 bases and J 2 bases; bases outside gene matches: 7. CDR1 is SEHNR and CDR2 is FQNEAQ in the germline V gene (reference sequence). CDR3 length equals 15 residues. For the CDR3, the DNA is TGTGCCAGCAGCTGGCTTGGACAGGAAAACACTGAAGCTTTCTTT. It yields the protein CASSWLGQENTEAFF.

The CDR3 is CASSFGLGENTEAFF. The CDR3 DNA sequence: TGTGCCAGCAGCTTCGGGTTGGGGGAGAACACTGAAGCTTTCTTT. V is TRBV7-9 and J is TRBJ1-1, with D tentatively TRBD1 (5 bases). The germline CDR1 and CDR2 sequences are SEHNR and FQNEAQ (reference sequence). V lost 3 bases and J lost 1, with 12 bases in between. CDR3 length: 15 residues.

This clonotype occurred a few times. The chain recombines TRBV6-5 with TRBJ2-7; no clear D. V lost 0 bases and J 4 bases, leaving 16 bases between the germline ends. The CDR3 has 16 amino acids. The germline V gene has CDR1 MNHEY and CDR2 SVGAGI. The CDR3 reads CASSYSKTPNPYEQYF. The CDR3 coding sequence is TGTGCCAGCAGTTACTCCAAGACCCCAAACCCTTACGAGCAGTACTTC.

This clonotype was found a few times. The genes are TRBV20-1 and TRBJ1-2, with TRBD1 matching over 9 bases. CDR3 length: 13 amino acids. The germline V gene has CDR1 DFQATT and CDR2 SNEGSKA (reference sequence). The trim removed 5 bases at V and 13 bases at J, leaving 14 bases unmatched. This CDR3 reads CSAVPGQGWSSTF. CDR3 DNA: TGCAGTGCTGTTCCGGGACAGGGATGGTCTAGCACCTTC.

This clonotype was counted at least ten times. V is TRBV7-2 and J is TRBJ1-1; 7 bases are shared with TRBD1. Germline-derived CDR1 and CDR2 are SGHTA and FQGNSA. This CDR3 is built from 14 residues. J gave up 7 bases and V 1 base, and 6 bases lay outside the gene matches. CDR3 residues: CASSLDSGGLEAFF. CDR3 nucleotides: TGTGCCAGCAGCTTAGACTCAGGGGGGCTTGAAGCTTTCTTT.

This clonotype was picked up many times. This chain uses TRBV7-9 with TRBJ1-1; D might be TRBD1 (5 bases). The V gene's germline CDR1 is SEHNR and CDR2 FQNEAQ (reference sequence). This CDR3 has 12 residues. V lost 2 bases and J 11 bases, leaving 12 bases between the germline ends. CDR3 in amino acids: CASSLSATVAFF. CDR3 nucleotides: TGTGCCAGCAGCTTATCTGCGACAGTCGCTTTCTTT.

This sequence joins TRBV7-6 and TRBJ1-6; perhaps TRBD1 as D (6 bases). V was clipped by 2 bases and J by 9 bases, with 11 bases between them. Germline CDR1 and CDR2: SGHVS and FNYEAQ. This CDR3 is built from 14 residues. CDR3 residues: CASSLPGVGSPLHF. In nucleotides, the CDR3 is TGTGCCAGCAGCTTACCAGGGGTCGGTTCACCCCTCCACTTT.

The V and J genes are TRBV4-1 and TRBJ2-3; D call uncertain. Germline V gives CDR1 MGHRA, CDR2 YSYEKL. The CDR3 extends over 15 amino acids. V lost 0 bases to trimming and J lost 2 bases, with 9 bases between them. The CDR3 here is CASSQEPRFTDTQYF. The CDR3 coding sequence is TGCGCCAGCAGCCAAGAGCCTAGATTCACAGATACGCAGTATTTT.

In this sample, this clonotype turned up many times. V usage is TRBV7-9 and J usage is TRBJ2-1, with 8 positions matching TRBD2. The V segment lost 3 bases and the J segment 10 bases; nucleotides outside the gene matches: 5. Germline-derived CDR1 and CDR2 are SEHNR and FQNEAQ (reference sequence). This CDR3 is 13 amino acids long. CDR3 loop: CASSFAGGEEQFF. CDR3 DNA sequence: TGTGCCAGCAGCTTTGCGGGGGGAGAGGAGCAGTTCTTC.

This clonotype has ten or more counts. The chain uses TRBV7-2 and TRBJ2-1, with D perhaps TRBD1 (5 bases). CDR1 SGHTA and CDR2 FQGNSA come from the germline V gene. The CDR3 is made up of 13 amino acids. The V and J ends lost 8 bases and 3 bases respectively, with 11 bases between them. The CDR3 nucleotides are TGTGCCAGCCAACCGCAGGGCTACAATGAGCAGTTCTTC. Amino acid sequence: CASQPQGYNEQFF.

This clonotype was observed a handful of times. V and J are TRBV4-2 and TRBJ2-5; maybe TRBD2 (6 bases). This CDR3 contains 15 residues. Germline values: CDR1 LGHNA, CDR2 YNFKEQ. Between the trimmed V and J ends, which lost 0 bases and 2 bases, there was a span of 10 bases. CDR3 coding DNA: TGTGCCAGCAGCCAAGATTGGGGGGATCAAGAGACCCAGTACTTC. Residues: CASSQDWGDQETQYF.

The V and J genes are TRBV9 and TRBJ1-2, with TRBD1 matching over 8 bases. V was pared by 4 bases and J by 4 bases, with 9 bases of the junction left unmatched. Germline CDR1 is SGDLS and CDR2 is YYNGEE. The CDR3 sequence is 15 residues long. CDR3 loop: CASSHPTGASYGYTF. The DNA of the CDR3 is TGTGCCAGCAGCCACCCGACAGGGGCGTCCTATGGCTACACCTTC.

This clonotype was counted at least ten times. The chain carries TRBV7-2 and TRBJ2-7; maybe TRBD2 (7 bases). CDR3 length: 16 amino acids. The V end was cut by 1 base, the J end by 2 bases, with 15 bases between. CDR1 is SGHTA and CDR2 is FQGNSA in the germline V gene. The CDR3 sequence is CASSLEGRGGAYEQYF. CDR3 coding DNA: TGTGCCAGCAGCTTAGAAGGGCGCGGGGGCGCCTACGAGCAGTACTTC.

On this clonotype itself: At one end the junction does not follow the germline gene, possibly because of a read error. This chain connects TRBV19 to TRBJ2-1; 9 bases match TRBD1. The CDR3 runs to 15 residues. In germline, CDR1 is LNHDA, CDR2 SQIVND (reference sequence). The CDR3 here is CASSPTPGQGGELFF. The CDR3 nucleotides are TGTGCCAGTAGCCCCACACCGGGACAGGGCGGAGAGCTGTTCTTC. Looking up the rest from reference TRBV19 and TRBJ2-1 gives the full variable domain: DGGITQSPKYLFRKEGQNVTLSCEQNLNHDAMYWYRQDPGQGLRLIYYSQIVNDFQKGDIAEGYSVSREKKESFPLTVTSAQKNPTAFYLCASSPTPGQGGELFFGPGTRLTVL.

The table lists this clonotype with a few counts. The rearrangement uses TRBV10-3 and TRBJ2-3; TRBD1 matches at 10 bases. The CDR3 is made up of 15 amino acids. Germline CDR1 ENHRY, CDR2 SYGVKD. The V and J ends lost 5 bases and 0 bases, in that order; junction bases with no gene match: 2. The CDR3 DNA follows: TGTGCCATCAGTACGGGACAGGGGAGCACAGATACGCAGTATTTT. This codes for CAISTGQGSTDTQYF.

This clonotype appeared many times. This sequence joins TRBV12-3 or TRBV12-4 and TRBJ2-7; 8 bases are a match to TRBD1. This CDR3 has 14 residues. The V gene end was trimmed by 5 bases and the J gene end by 0 bases; junction bases not matched to a gene: 3. CDR3 DNA sequence: TGTGCCAGCAGTCGGACAGGGACCTCCTACGAGCAGTACTTC. This sequence encodes CASSRTGTSYEQYF.

As for this clonotype: Its ends do not fully match the called genes, so a read error is possible. The V gene is TRBV20-1, the J gene TRBJ1-4; no definite D call. Germline assignment: CDR1 DFQATT and CDR2 SNEGSKA (reference sequence). The length of the CDR3 is 12 residues. The CDR3 nucleotides are TGCAGTGCGCAGGACTTTAATGGAAAACTGTTTTTT. It specifies CSAQDFNGKLFF.

The chain couples TRBV6-4 to TRBJ1-4; D not certain. CDR1 is MRHNA and CDR2 is SNTAGT in the germline V gene. V gave up 5 bases and J gave up 5 bases, with 9 bases separating them. This CDR3 is 13 amino acids long. CDR3 protein: CASSREINEKLFF. In nucleotides, the CDR3 is TGTGCCAGCAGTCGGGAGATCAATGAAAAACTGTTTTTT.

J is TRBJ2-7 and V is TRBV29-1, with D perhaps being TRBD1 or TRBD2 (5 bases each). CDR3 size: 13 residues. With 4 bases removed from V and 5 bases from J, the gap between germline ends came to 15 bases. CDR1 and CDR2 (germline): SQVTM, ANQGSEA. The CDR3 sequence: CSVGGMGENEQYF. The CDR3 region has the DNA TGCAGCGTTGGAGGGATGGGGGAGAACGAGCAGTACTTC.

The sample holds one count of this clonotype. Because the CDR3 is missing its conserved closing phenylalanine or tryptophan, this is likely a read error. The rearrangement uses TRBV24-1 and TRBJ2-7; D uncertain. CDR1 is KGHDR, CDR2 SFDVKD, per germline. There are 12 residues in the CDR3. Trimming cost V 7 bases and J 6 bases, with 12 bases left between them. Written as DNA, the CDR3 is TGTGCCACCAGGGGCACTTTGGGCGAGCAGTACTTA. Its protein is CATRGTLGEQYL.